Listed here are 22 T cell receptor beta chains from one sample, sequenced in a study of T and B cells in COVID-19 patients. TRB rearrangements were amplified by multiplex PCR with BIOMED2 TRB-A/B primers. In TCRdb, the multiplex PCR reads were re-called with MiXCR into one record per CDR3 protein. The sample contains approximately 9,100 distinct CDR3 sequences, more than 25% of which appear only once. Blood genomic DNA input for TRB amplification was about 240-550 ng. Sequencing used blood. Receptors originate from a human donor who had recovered from COVID-19.

This clonotype occurred a few times. This chain connects TRBV6-6 to TRBJ1-1; D perhaps matches TRBD1 (6 bases). CDR3 length: 12 amino acids. Germline CDR1 MNHNY, CDR2 SVGAGI (reference sequence). V shed 8 bases and J shed 7 bases, with 14 bases lying between them. In DNA, the CDR3 is TGTGCCAGCGGAAAACAGGGCAATGAAGCTTTCTTT. This sequence encodes CASGKQGNEAFF.

This clonotype is judged medium-sized. This rearrangement joins TRBV29-1 to TRBJ2-5; no firm D call. Between the trimmed V and J ends, which lost 3 bases and 2 bases, there was a span of 7 bases. Per germline, CDR1 SQVTM and CDR2 ANQGSEA. This CDR3 comprises 12 residues. The CDR3 sequence: CSVDSQQETQYF. Written as DNA, the CDR3 is TGCAGCGTTGACTCTCAGCAAGAGACCCAGTACTTC. The entire variable domain, with the rest obtained from reference TRBV29-1 and TRBJ2-5, is as follows: SAVISQKPSRDICQRGTSLTIQCQVDSQVTMMFWYRQQPGQSLTLIATANQGSEATYESGFVIDKFPISRPNLTFSTLTVSNMSPEDSSIYLCSVDSQQETQYFGPGTRLLVL.

This clonotype was counted only a few times. The rearrangement joins TRBV6-2 or TRBV6-3 to TRBJ2-7, with TRBD2 identical over 8 bases. Trimming took 5 bases from V and 2 from J; bases not matched to a gene: 5. This CDR3 contains 14 residues. Looked up from germline, CDR1 is MNHEY and CDR2 is SVGEGT. CDR3 sequence reads: CASSPGGVAYEQYF. Here the CDR3 DNA reads TGTGCCAGCAGTCCCGGGGGGGTTGCCTACGAGCAGTACTTC.

V and J are TRBV18 and TRBJ2-3, with TRBD1 matching 7 bases. V lost 2 bases and J lost 3; bases outside the gene matches: 5. Looked up from germline, CDR1 is KGHSH and CDR2 is LQKENI. This CDR3 contains 15 residues. The CDR3 spells CASSPWTGTTDTQYF. The CDR3 DNA follows: TGTGCCAGCTCACCATGGACAGGAACGACAGATACGCAGTATTTT.

The V call is TRBV6-5, the J call TRBJ2-5; 10 nucleotides match TRBD2. The CDR3 runs to 15 residues. Per germline, CDR1 MNHEY and CDR2 SVGAGI. Trimming removed 8 bases from V and 5 bases from J; junction bases left unmatched: 11. The chain's CDR3 is CASGTQRGGRETQYF. The CDR3 coding sequence is TGTGCCAGCGGGACCCAGCGGGGGGGCCGGGAGACCCAGTACTTC.

Note on this clonotype: A junction boundary mismatches the germline segment, possibly from a read error. The chain links TRBV11-1 to TRBJ2-1; TRBD1 aligns across 10 bases. This CDR3 spans 14 amino acids. Looked up from germline, CDR1 is SGHAT and CDR2 is FQDESV (reference sequence). The CDR3 loop reads CASSPDRGNNEQFF. DNA for the CDR3: TGCGCCAGCAGCCCGGACAGGGGGAACAATGAGCAGTTCTTC.

In its sample, this clonotype was seen once. The chain carries TRBV13 and TRBJ2-5; 10 bases are shared with TRBD2. The CDR3 length is 15 residues. The germline CDR1 and CDR2 sequences are PRHDT and FYEKMQ (reference sequence). Trimming cost V 5 bases and J 4 bases; bases outside gene matches: 7. CDR3: CASSPKAGGPETQYF. CDR3 bases: TGTGCCAGCAGCCCAAAAGCGGGGGGGCCAGAGACCCAGTACTTC.

This clonotype was seen a handful of times. This rearrangement joins TRBV5-1 to TRBJ1-1; D unresolved. The CDR3 runs 13 residues. The germline V gene has CDR1 SGHRS and CDR2 YFSETQ. V shed 4 bases and J shed 0 bases, with 7 bases lying between them. CDR3 DNA sequence: TGCGCCAGCAGCCAGGACGTGAACACTGAAGCTTTCTTT. This translates into CASSQDVNTEAFF. Drawing the rest from reference TRBV5-1 and TRBJ1-1, the complete variable domain is KAGVTQTPRYLIKTRGQQVTLSCSPISGHRSVSWYQQTPGQGLQFLFEYFSETQRNKGNFPGRFSGRQFSNSRSEMNVSTLELGDSALYLCASSQDVNTEAFFGQGTRLTVV.

This clonotype is medium-sized in the sample. The chain is built from TRBV7-6 and TRBJ2-3; TRBD2 matches 12 bases. Trimming at V came to 5 bases and at J to 6 bases, leaving 12 bases not matched to a gene. CDR1 is SGHVS, CDR2 FNYEAQ, per germline. This CDR3 contains 17 residues. The CDR3 DNA reads as TGTGCCAGCAGCCCCCGGAGGACTAGCGGGGCCCCGGATACGCAGTATTTT. Amino acids: CASSPRRTSGAPDTQYF. The variable domain in full, completed from reference TRBV7-6 and TRBJ2-3, reads GAGVSQSPRYKVTKRGQDVALRCDPISGHVSLYWYRQALGQGPEFLTYFNYEAQQDKSGLPNDRFSAERPEGSISTLTIQRTEQRDSAMYRCASSPRRTSGAPDTQYFGPGTRLTVL.

The chain joins TRBV6-6 to TRBJ1-2; possibly TRBD1 for D (5 bases). The CDR3 has 11 amino acids. V gave up 6 bases and J gave up 4 bases, with 6 bases separating them. Germline V gene lookup returns CDR1 MNHNY and CDR2 SVGAGI (reference sequence). The CDR3 DNA is TGTGCCAGCAGAGACAGCTATGGCTACACCTTC. Amino acids: CASRDSYGYTF.

The chain joins TRBV6-1 to TRBJ1-5, with TRBD1 identical over 7 bases. The CDR3 has 16 amino acids. The germline gives CDR1 MNHNS, CDR2 SASEGT. Losses at the gene ends were 3 bases for V and 2 bases for J; bases not matched to a gene: 7. CDR3 residues: CASSDMRGLGNQPQHF. The CDR3 DNA sequence: TGTGCCAGCAGTGACATGAGGGGGCTCGGCAATCAGCCCCAGCATTTT.

By share of the sample, this clonotype is medium-sized. The chain combines TRBV29-1 with TRBJ2-3; D is perhaps TRBD1 or TRBD2 (5 bases each). Per germline, CDR1 SQVTM and CDR2 ANQGSEA. Deletions cut 1 base from V and 0 bases from J, with 14 bases between. This CDR3 has 16 amino acids. Here the CDR3 reads CSVEAGAGPSTDTQYF. Written as DNA, the CDR3 is TGCAGCGTTGAAGCCGGGGCGGGCCCTAGCACAGATACGCAGTATTTT.

In its sample, this clonotype was seen a few times. The chain couples TRBV30 to TRBJ1-5, with 9 bases fitting TRBD1. The trim removed 3 bases at V and 4 bases at J, leaving 7 bases unmatched. From germline, CDR1 is GTSNPN and CDR2 SVGIG (reference sequence). This CDR3 contains 15 residues. The CDR3 spells CAWSRTGGWNQPQHF. As DNA, the CDR3 is TGTGCCTGGAGCAGAACAGGGGGCTGGAATCAGCCCCAGCATTTT.

The CDR3 DNA reads TGCAGTGCTCCCGGGACAGGCCTCACAGATACGCAGTATTTT. Residues: CSAPGTGLTDTQYF. The chain couples TRBV20-1 to TRBJ2-3; 8 positions match TRBD1. The germline CDR1 and CDR2 sequences are DFQATT and SNEGSKA (reference sequence). This CDR3 region has 14 residues. V lost 5 bases to trimming and J lost 2 bases; unmatched junction nucleotides: 6.

The chain carries TRBV5-1 and TRBJ1-2, with D possibly matching TRBD1 (6 bases). Germline V CDR1 and CDR2: SGHRS, YFSETQ. V dropped 3 bases and J dropped 0 bases, with 9 bases sitting between them. The CDR3 is made up of 14 amino acids. In DNA, the CDR3 is TGCGCCAGCAGCTCCCGACAGGCTAACTATGGCTACACCTTC. It specifies CASSSRQANYGYTF.

This clonotype was found a few times. CDR3 coding DNA: TGTGCCAGCAGTTACCAGGGACAGGGGGCAAGCTATGGCTACACCTTC. It specifies CASSYQGQGASYGYTF. The chain employs TRBV6-1 and TRBJ1-2, with 12 nucleotides matching TRBD1. Trimming cost V 5 bases and J 4 bases; bases outside gene matches: 8. The germline V gene encodes CDR1 MNHNS and CDR2 SASEGT. This CDR3 region has 16 residues.

This clonotype is labeled medium-sized. The chain is built from TRBV6-1 and TRBJ2-6, with TRBD2 matching 9 bases. The CDR3 is 18 residues long. The junction had 8 bases not matched to a gene; V was cut back by 4 bases and J by 1 base. Germline loops: CDR1 MNHNS, CDR2 SASEGT. As DNA, the CDR3 is TGTGCCAGCAGTGCAGTAAGGCTAGCGGGATCTGGGGCCAACGTCCTGACTTTC. It codes for CASSAVRLAGSGANVLTF.

In its sample, this clonotype is medium-sized (0.01 to 0.1%). The chain links TRBV6-5 to TRBJ1-1, with D uncertain. The germline CDR1 and CDR2 sequences are MNHEY and SVGAGI. The length of the CDR3 is 14 residues. Trimming cost V 3 bases and J 1 base, with 9 bases left between them. CDR3 sequence (DNA): TGTGCCAGCAGTTATCACAGCTCGAACACTGAAGCTTTCTTT. Residues: CASSYHSSNTEAFF.

The rearrangement joins TRBV5-1 to TRBJ2-5; unclear D gene. Between the trimmed V and J ends, which lost 0 bases and 2 bases, there was a span of 11 bases. The CDR3 is 15 residues long. CDR1 is SGHRS and CDR2 is YFSETQ in the germline V gene. The CDR3 is CASSLGSPPQETQYF. The CDR3 nucleotides read TGCGCCAGCAGCTTGGGGTCGCCCCCACAAGAGACCCAGTACTTC.

On this clonotype: A much larger clone sits a single nucleotide away, making a read error possible. The gene calls are TRBV18 and TRBJ2-7; no clear D. The CDR3 runs 12 residues. Trimming shortened V by 3 bases and J by 1 base, and 4 bases separated the two germline ends. The germline CDR1 and CDR2 sequences are KGHSH and LQKENI. The CDR3 region has the DNA TGTGCCAGCTCACCGAGTTCCTACGAGCAGTACGTC. Its protein product is CASSPSSYEQYV.

This clonotype was counted only a few times. The genes are TRBV7-6 and TRBJ1-4; weak D call: TRBD1 (5 bases). V dropped 2 bases and J dropped 12 bases, with 22 bases sitting between them. Germline V gene lookup returns CDR1 SGHVS and CDR2 FNYEAQ. The CDR3 has 16 residues. The CDR3 loop reads CASSLSVGNGGGELFF. DNA for the CDR3: TGTGCCAGCAGCTTAAGTGTTGGGAATGGGGGTGGGGAACTGTTTTTT.

This clonotype came up a few times. This chain joins TRBV18 and TRBJ1-3; D remains unclear. The V gene lost 0 bases and the J gene lost 0 bases, with 6 bases spanning the gap. The CDR3 is 15 amino acids. The germline CDR1 and CDR2 sequences are KGHSH and LQKENI. CDR3 DNA: TGTGCCAGCTCACCACCCCACAGCTCTGGAAACACCATATATTTT. Protein sequence: CASSPPHSSGNTIYF.